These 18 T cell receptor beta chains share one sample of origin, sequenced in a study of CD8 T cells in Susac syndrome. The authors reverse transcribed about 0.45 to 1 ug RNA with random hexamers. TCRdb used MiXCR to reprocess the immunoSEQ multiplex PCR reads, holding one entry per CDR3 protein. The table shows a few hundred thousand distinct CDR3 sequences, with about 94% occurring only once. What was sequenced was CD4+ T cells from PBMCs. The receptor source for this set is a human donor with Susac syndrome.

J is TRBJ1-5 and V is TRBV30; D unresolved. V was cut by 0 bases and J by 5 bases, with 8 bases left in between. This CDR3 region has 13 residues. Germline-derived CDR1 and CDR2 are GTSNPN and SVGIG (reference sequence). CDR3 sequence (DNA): TGTGCCTGGAGTGTACTCGGGGATCAGCCCCAGCATTTT. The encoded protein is CAWSVLGDQPQHF.

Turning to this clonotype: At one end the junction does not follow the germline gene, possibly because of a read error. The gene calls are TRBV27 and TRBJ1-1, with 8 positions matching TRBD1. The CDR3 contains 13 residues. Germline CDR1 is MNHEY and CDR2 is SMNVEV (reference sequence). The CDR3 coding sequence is TGTGCCAGCAGTTTTAGATTTGCCAGGGGGCTCACATTT. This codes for CASSFRFARGLTF.

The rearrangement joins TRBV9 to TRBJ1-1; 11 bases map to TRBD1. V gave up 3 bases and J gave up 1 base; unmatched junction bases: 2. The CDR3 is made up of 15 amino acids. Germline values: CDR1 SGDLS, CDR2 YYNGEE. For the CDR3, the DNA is TGTGCCAGCAGCGCCGGACAGGGGGCGAACACTGAAGCTTTCTTT. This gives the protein CASSAGQGANTEAFF.

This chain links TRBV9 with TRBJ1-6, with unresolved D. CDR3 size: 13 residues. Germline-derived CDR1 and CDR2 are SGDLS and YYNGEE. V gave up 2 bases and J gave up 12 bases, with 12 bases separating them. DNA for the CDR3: TGTGCCAGCAGCGTCGGCACTCGGGAACCCCTCCACTTT. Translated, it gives CASSVGTREPLHF.

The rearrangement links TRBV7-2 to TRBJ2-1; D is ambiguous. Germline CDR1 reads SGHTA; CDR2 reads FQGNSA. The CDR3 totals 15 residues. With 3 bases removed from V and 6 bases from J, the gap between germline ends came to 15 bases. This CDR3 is CASSFGLLTFNEQFF. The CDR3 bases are TGTGCCAGCAGCTTTGGGCTCCTTACCTTCAATGAGCAGTTCTTC.

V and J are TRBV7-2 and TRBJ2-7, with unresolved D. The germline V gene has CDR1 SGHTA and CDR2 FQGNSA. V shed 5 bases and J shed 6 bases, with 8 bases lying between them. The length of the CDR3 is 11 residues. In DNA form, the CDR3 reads TGTGCCAGCAGCCCGTCAAGCGAGCAGTACTTC. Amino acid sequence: CASSPSSEQYF.

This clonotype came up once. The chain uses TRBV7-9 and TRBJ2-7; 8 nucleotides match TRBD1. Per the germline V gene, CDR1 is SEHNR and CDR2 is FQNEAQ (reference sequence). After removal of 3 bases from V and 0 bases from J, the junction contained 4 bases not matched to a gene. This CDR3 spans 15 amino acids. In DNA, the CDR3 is TGTGCCAGCAGCTTCCGGGACAGGAGCTCCTACGAGCAGTACTTC. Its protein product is CASSFRDRSSYEQYF.

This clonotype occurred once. CDR3 sequence (DNA): TGCAGTTCCCAACGACAGGAGTCCTCCTACGAGCAGTACTTC. Protein product: CSSQRQESSYEQYF. The chain couples TRBV20-1 to TRBJ2-7, with D possibly being TRBD1 (6 bases). There are 14 residues in the CDR3. V lost 8 bases, J lost 0 bases, and 17 bases lay in between. Germline CDR1 and CDR2: DFQATT and SNEGSKA (reference sequence).

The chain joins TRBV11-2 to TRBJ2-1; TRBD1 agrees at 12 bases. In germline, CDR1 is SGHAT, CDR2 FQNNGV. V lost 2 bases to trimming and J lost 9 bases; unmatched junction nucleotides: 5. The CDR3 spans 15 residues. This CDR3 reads CASSLSGQGAGEQFF. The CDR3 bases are TGTGCCAGCAGCTTATCGGGACAGGGGGCTGGTGAGCAGTTCTTC.

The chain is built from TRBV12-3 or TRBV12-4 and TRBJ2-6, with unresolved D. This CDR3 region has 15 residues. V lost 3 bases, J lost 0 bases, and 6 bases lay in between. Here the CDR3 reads CASSFASSGANVLTF. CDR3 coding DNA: TGTGCCAGCAGTTTTGCCAGCTCTGGGGCCAACGTCCTGACTTTC.

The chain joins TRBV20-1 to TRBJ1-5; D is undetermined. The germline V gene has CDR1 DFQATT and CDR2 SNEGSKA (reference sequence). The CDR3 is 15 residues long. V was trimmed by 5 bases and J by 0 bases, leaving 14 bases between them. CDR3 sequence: CSAYGEIYSNQPQHF. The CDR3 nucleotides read TGCAGTGCTTACGGGGAGATTTATAGCAATCAGCCCCAGCATTTT.

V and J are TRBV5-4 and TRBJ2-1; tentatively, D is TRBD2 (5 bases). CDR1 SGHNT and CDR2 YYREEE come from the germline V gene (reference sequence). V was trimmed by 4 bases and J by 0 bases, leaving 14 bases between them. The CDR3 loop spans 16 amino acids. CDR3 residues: CASSVGTGSSYNEQFF. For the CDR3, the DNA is TGTGCCAGCAGCGTCGGAACGGGGAGCTCCTACAATGAGCAGTTCTTC. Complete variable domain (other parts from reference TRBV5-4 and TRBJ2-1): ETGVTQSPTHLIKTRGQQVTLRCSSQSGHNTVSWYQQALGQGPQFIFQYYREEENGRGNFPPRFSGLQFPNYSSELNVNALELDDSALYLCASSVGTGSSYNEQFFGPGTRLTVL.

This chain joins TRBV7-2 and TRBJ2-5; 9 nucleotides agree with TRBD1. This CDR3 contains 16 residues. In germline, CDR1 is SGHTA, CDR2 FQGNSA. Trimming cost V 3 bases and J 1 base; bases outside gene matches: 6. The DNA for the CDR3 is TGTGCCAGCAGCTTGACAGGGGGGAACTTCCAAGAGACCCAGTACTTC. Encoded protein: CASSLTGGNFQETQYF. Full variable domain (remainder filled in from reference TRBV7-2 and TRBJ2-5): GAGVSQSPSNKVTEKGKDVELRCDPISGHTALYWYRQSLGQGLEFLIYFQGNSAPDKSGLPSDRFSAERTGGSVSTLTIQRTQQEDSAVYLCASSLTGGNFQETQYFGPGTRLLVL.

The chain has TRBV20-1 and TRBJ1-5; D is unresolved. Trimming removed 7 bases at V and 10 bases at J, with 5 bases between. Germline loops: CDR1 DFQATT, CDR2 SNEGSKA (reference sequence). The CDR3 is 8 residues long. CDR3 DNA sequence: TGCAGTGTACCTCCCCAGCATTTT. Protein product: CSVPPQHF.

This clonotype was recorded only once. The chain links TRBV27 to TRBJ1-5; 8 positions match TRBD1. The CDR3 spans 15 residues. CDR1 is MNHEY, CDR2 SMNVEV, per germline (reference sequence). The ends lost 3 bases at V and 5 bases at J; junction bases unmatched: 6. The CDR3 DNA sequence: TGTGCCAGCAGTTTCAACAGGGGGTCGGATCAGCCCCAGCATTTT. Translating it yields CASSFNRGSDQPQHF.

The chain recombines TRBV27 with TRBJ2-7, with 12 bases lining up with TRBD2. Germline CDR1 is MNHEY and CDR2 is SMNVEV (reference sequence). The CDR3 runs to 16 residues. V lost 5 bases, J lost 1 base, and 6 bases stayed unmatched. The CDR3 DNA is TGTGCCAGCAGTACCTGGACTAGCGGGGCATCCTACGAGCAGTACTTC. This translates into CASSTWTSGASYEQYF.

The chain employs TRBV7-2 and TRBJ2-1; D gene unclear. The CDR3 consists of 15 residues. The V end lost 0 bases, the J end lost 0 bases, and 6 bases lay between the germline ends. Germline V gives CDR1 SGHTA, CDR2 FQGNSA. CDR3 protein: CASSLANPSYNEQFF. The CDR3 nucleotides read TGTGCCAGCAGCTTAGCGAACCCCTCCTACAATGAGCAGTTCTTC.

CDR3 in amino acids: CASSRYWDGGSFEQYF. For the CDR3, the DNA is TGTGCCAGCAGCCGCTACTGGGACGGGGGGTCATTCGAGCAGTACTTC. V is TRBV13 and J is TRBJ2-7; 7 bases map to TRBD2. The germline V gene has CDR1 PRHDT and CDR2 FYEKMQ (reference sequence). The CDR3 loop spans 16 amino acids. V was clipped by 5 bases and J by 6 bases; unmatched bases: 16. The full variable domain, its missing parts supplied by reference TRBV13 and TRBJ2-7, is AAGVIQSPRHLIKEKRETATLKCYPIPRHDTVYWYQQGPGQDPQFLISFYEKMQSDKGSIPDRFSAQQFSDYHSELNMSSLELGDSALYFCASSRYWDGGSFEQYFGPGTRLTVT.